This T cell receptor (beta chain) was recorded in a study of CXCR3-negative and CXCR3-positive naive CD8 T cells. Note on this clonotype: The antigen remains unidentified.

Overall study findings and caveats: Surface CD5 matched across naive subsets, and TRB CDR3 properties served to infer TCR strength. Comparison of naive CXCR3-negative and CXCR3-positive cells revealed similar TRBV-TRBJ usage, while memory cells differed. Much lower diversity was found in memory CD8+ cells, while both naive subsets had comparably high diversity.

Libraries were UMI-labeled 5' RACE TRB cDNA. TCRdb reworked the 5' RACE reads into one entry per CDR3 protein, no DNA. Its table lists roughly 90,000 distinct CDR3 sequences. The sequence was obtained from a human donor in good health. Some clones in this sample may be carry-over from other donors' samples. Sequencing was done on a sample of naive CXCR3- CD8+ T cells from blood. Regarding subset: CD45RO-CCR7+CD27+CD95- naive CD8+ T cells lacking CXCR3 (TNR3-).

CDR3 residues: CSVEPSQVGDSYNEQFF. The gene calls are TRBV29-1 and TRBJ2-1; absent DNA, TCRdb's TRBD2 call cannot be checked. Germline CDR1 reads SQVTM; CDR2 reads ANQGSEA. The CDR3 spans 17 residues.